Ten or more counts support the clone carrying this T cell receptor beta chain. Its antigen is unknown. The data belong to a study of CD8 T cells in ankylosing spondylitis. Study-wide points: Reportedly, disease-linked clones are significantly enriched in ankylosing spondylitis patients' matched synovial fluid. For ankylosing spondylitis blood, a TCR beta motif of 7 or 8 highly homologous variants appeared characteristic. Prior work had noted some motif variants in reactive arthritis blood and synovial fluid. Disease-associated clones were CD8+ and fairly uncommon in peripheral blood.

Molecular-barcoded quantitative 5'-RACE produced these TCR beta libraries. TCRdb independently ran MiXCR on the 5' RACE reads; one entry per CDR3 protein. The top ten clones hold roughly 3.5% of a sample with fewer than 550,000 distinct CDR3 sequences, under 5.5% of them seen once. Germline assignment: CDR1 LNHNV and CDR2 YYDKDF (reference sequence). Trimming stripped 0 bases from V and 5 bases from J, with 16 bases between. There are 16 residues in the CDR3. This sequence originates from a male donor with ankylosing spondylitis. The sequencing sample was made of blood, either unsorted or a sorted T cell fraction (not recorded which). This chain uses TRBV15 with TRBJ2-5, with D hard to call. In DNA, the CDR3 is TGTGCCACCAGCAGAGATCTGAGCGCCATTGGGGAGACCCAGTACTTC. Its protein product is CATSRDLSAIGETQYF.